This T cell receptor beta chain was profiled in a study of blood T cells in healthy people across ages. A second PCR of about 7 to 12 cycles used a sample-barcoded 5' primer and a J-beta primer mix. Each CDR3 protein is one row after TCRdb ran MiXCR on the 5' RACE reads. The table lists 750,000 to 950,000 distinct CDR3 sequences, roughly 26% of them singletons. This CDR3 is built from 18 residues. Germline-derived CDR1 and CDR2 are ENHRY and SYGVKD. This same sample was also part of a study on T cells of mothers and their children.

The J gene is TRBJ2-7, the V gene TRBV10-3; TRBD2 matches at 16 bases. The DNA end is a closer match to TRBJ2-1, so the J assignment may be wrong. The origin of this receptor is a boy aged 10-17 years in good health. The material sequenced was blood. CDR3 loop: CAISARGTSGGAIDEQFF. Here the CDR3 DNA reads TGTGCCATCAGTGCCCGGGGGACTAGCGGGGGGGCGATCGATGAGCAGTTCTTC.